The T cell receptor (beta chain) described here comes from a study of regulatory T cells. Broader study findings: Control CD8+ cells showed a nonsignificant trend toward higher Shannon entropy than patient CD8+ cells.

Amplification used 52 TRBV primers and 13 TRBJ primers. Repertoires were generated with immunoSEQ multiplex PCR, while TCRdb's copy carries only in-frame clones and drops some. The sample holds fewer than 13,000 clones, over 75% seen once. V lost 5 bases and J 2 bases, leaving 13 bases between the germline ends. This CDR3 is built from 14 residues. Germline V gene lookup returns CDR1 MDHEN and CDR2 SYDVKM. Points on this clone: Antigen: not known.

The sequenced material came from CD8+ T cells sorted from blood. The chain recombines TRBV28 with TRBJ2-7, with D possibly TRBD1 on 6 matching bases. The origin of this receptor is a person in their late teens or twenties with CD3G deficiency. The CDR3 region is CASSLRDNAYEQYF. CDR3 DNA sequence: TGTGCCAGCAGTCTCCGGGACAATGCCTACGAGCAGTACTTC.